Shown below are 24 T cell receptor beta chains from a single sample sequenced in a study of beta chain features in type 1 diabetes. The investigators reverse transcribed all of the isolated RNA, so they sequenced expressed TCRB transcripts. TCRdb keeps only in-frame clones here, not all; method: immunoSEQ multiplex PCR. The profile shows roughly 230,000 clones, 7.5% to 10% of them singletons. Sequencing was performed on naive CD4+ T cells from blood. All receptors come from a woman between 18 and 29 years old in good health.

The chain couples TRBV29-1 to TRBJ1-2; TRBD1 is a possible D gene (6 bases). The CDR3 totals 13 residues. Germline CDR1 is SQVTM and CDR2 is ANQGSEA. V dropped 5 bases and J dropped 7 bases, with 17 bases sitting between them. The CDR3 reads CSVLGAELGGYTF. CDR3 coding DNA: TGCAGCGTTTTGGGGGCCGAACTTGGTGGCTACACCTTC. The whole variable domain, remainder taken from reference TRBV29-1 and TRBJ1-2, is SAVISQKPSRDICQRGTSLTIQCQVDSQVTMMFWYRQQPGQSLTLIATANQGSEATYESGFVIDKFPISRPNLTFSTLTVSNMSPEDSSIYLCSVLGAELGGYTFGSGTRLTVV.

The V call is TRBV7-2, the J call TRBJ1-1; D is uncertain. V gave up 5 bases and J gave up 5 bases, with 9 bases separating them. Germline-derived CDR1 and CDR2 are SGHTA and FQGNSA. This CDR3 has 12 amino acids. Here the CDR3 reads CASSPPLTEAFF. The DNA for the CDR3 is TGTGCCAGCAGCCCCCCGTTGACTGAAGCTTTCTTT.

This chain links TRBV30 with TRBJ1-1, with 8 bases lining up with TRBD1. The CDR3 has 14 amino acids. The germline gives CDR1 GTSNPN, CDR2 SVGIG (reference sequence). Trimming cost V 6 bases and J 1 base; bases outside gene matches: 7. The DNA of the CDR3 is TGTGCCTGTTCCCCTGGGACAGGGAACACTGAAGCTTTCTTT. Its protein product is CACSPGTGNTEAFF.

This clone turned up a few times. The chain employs TRBV19 and TRBJ1-3; D gene uncertain. In germline, CDR1 is LNHDA, CDR2 SQIVND (reference sequence). The V end lost 5 bases, the J end lost 0 bases, and 11 bases lay between the germline ends. This CDR3 spans 15 amino acids. This CDR3 is CASSPPAVSGNTIYF. CDR3 in DNA: TGTGCCAGTAGTCCTCCGGCGGTCTCTGGAAACACCATATATTTT.

The CDR3 DNA reads as TGTGCCAGCAGGGAGGCGGCGGGAGATCTAATTGACATTCAGTACTTC. Protein sequence: CASREAAGDLIDIQYF. The V and J genes are TRBV5-4 and TRBJ2-4, with 7 bases aligning to TRBD2. The germline V gene encodes CDR1 SGHNT and CDR2 YYREEE (reference sequence). With 5 bases clipped from V and 8 bases from J, the junction kept 16 bases outside the gene matches. CDR3 length: 16 amino acids.

The rearrangement joins TRBV7-2 to TRBJ2-2; D is possibly TRBD2 (7 bases). This CDR3 spans 15 amino acids. CDR1 and CDR2 (germline): SGHTA, FQGNSA. V lost 3 bases, J lost 7 bases, and 15 bases lay in between. CDR3 residues: CASSLDGGRSGELFF. CDR3 nucleotides: TGTGCCAGCAGCTTGGACGGGGGGCGAAGCGGGGAGCTGTTTTTT.

CDR3 nucleotide sequence: TGTGCCTGGAGTGTACCCGGCCGGGGACAGGGCACTGAAGCTTTCTTT. Its translation: CAWSVPGRGQGTEAFF. The chain recombines TRBV30 with TRBJ1-1; 9 nucleotides align to TRBD1. The ends lost 0 bases at V and 4 bases at J; junction bases unmatched: 9. There are 16 residues in the CDR3. Germline CDR1 is GTSNPN and CDR2 is SVGIG (reference sequence).

J is TRBJ2-3 and V is TRBV5-1; 8 bases map to TRBD2. CDR3 length: 15 residues. The ends lost 6 bases at V and 1 base at J; junction bases unmatched: 7. Germline V CDR1 and CDR2: SGHRS, YFSETQ. CDR3 nucleotides: TGCGCCAGCACCAGCGGACTAGCAGGCACAGATACGCAGTATTTT. This sequence encodes CASTSGLAGTDTQYF.

This clone appeared a few times. The chain uses TRBV14 and TRBJ1-1; weak D call: TRBD1 (6 bases). Germline V gene sequence: CDR1 SGHDN, CDR2 FVKESK. V was trimmed by 3 bases and J by 6 bases, leaving 11 bases between them. This CDR3 has 13 amino acids. The CDR3 DNA is TGTGCCAGCAGCCATCGGGGGGCGGCTGAAGCTTTCTTT. Its translation is CASSHRGAAEAFF.

V and J are TRBV11-2 and TRBJ2-1; 9 bases agree with TRBD2. CDR3 size: 16 residues. Germline CDR1 reads SGHAT; CDR2 reads FQNNGV. V was clipped by 5 bases and J by 0 bases; unmatched bases: 5. Here the CDR3 DNA reads TGTGCCAGCAGCCCCCTAGCGGGGAGCTCCTACAATGAGCAGTTCTTC. This encodes CASSPLAGSSYNEQFF. Full variable domain (missing parts from reference TRBV11-2 and TRBJ2-1): EAGVAQSPRYKIIEKRQSVAFWCNPISGHATLYWYQQILGQGPKLLIQFQNNGVVDDSQLPKDRFSAERLKGVDSTLKIQPAKLEDSAVYLCASSPLAGSSYNEQFFGPGTRLTVL.

This clone was seen only a few times. This chain uses TRBV2 with TRBJ2-3, with TRBD2 identical over 10 bases. Germline values: CDR1 SNHLY, CDR2 FYNNEI. The CDR3 has 14 amino acids. The V gene end was trimmed by 6 bases and the J gene end by 6 bases; junction bases not matched to a gene: 6. The CDR3 region has the DNA TGTGCCAGCAGAAGACTAGCGGGTGGGGATACGCAGTATTTT. Encoded protein: CASRRLAGGDTQYF.

This clone was seen only a few times. The chain couples TRBV5-5 to TRBJ1-3, with D maybe TRBD1 (5 bases). The CDR3 is 16 amino acids. V dropped 0 bases and J dropped 0 bases, with 10 bases sitting between them. Germline CDR1 reads SGHKS; CDR2 reads YYEKEE (reference sequence). The CDR3 is CASSLASRVSGNTIYF. CDR3 bases: TGTGCCAGCAGCTTGGCCAGCAGGGTCTCTGGAAACACCATATATTTT.

The chain links TRBV19 to TRBJ2-1; 8 positions agree with TRBD1. Germline loops: CDR1 LNHDA, CDR2 SQIVND (reference sequence). V gave up 6 bases and J gave up 6 bases; unmatched junction bases: 7. The CDR3 has 14 residues. This chain's CDR3 is CASSRRDRFNEQFF. DNA for the CDR3: TGTGCCAGTAGCAGAAGGGACAGGTTCAATGAGCAGTTCTTC.

This clone was detected only a few times. The V gene is TRBV14, the J gene TRBJ1-1; D uncertain. Looked up from germline, CDR1 is SGHDN and CDR2 is FVKESK. The CDR3 consists of 13 residues. V lost 0 bases and J 6 bases, leaving 8 bases between the germline ends. The CDR3 protein is CASSQDIAAEAFF. CDR3 nucleotide sequence: TGTGCCAGCAGCCAAGATATTGCGGCTGAAGCTTTCTTT.

This clone has just a few counts. The rearrangement links TRBV9 to TRBJ1-2; TRBD1 matches at 9 bases. There are 15 residues in the CDR3. V was pared by 3 bases and J by 4 bases, with 7 bases of the junction left unmatched. CDR1 is SGDLS, CDR2 YYNGEE, per germline. Written as DNA, the CDR3 is TGTGCCAGCAGCGCCCCCCGGGACAGGGTCTATGGCTACACCTTC. Its protein product is CASSAPRDRVYGYTF.

This clone was detected only a few times. The chain has TRBV13 and TRBJ1-6; TRBD1 is a possible D gene (5 bases). CDR1 and CDR2 (germline): PRHDT, FYEKMQ (reference sequence). There are 14 residues in the CDR3. V lost 3 bases and J lost 9, with 12 bases in between. The CDR3 sequence is CASSLGREVSPLHF. Here the CDR3 DNA reads TGTGCCAGCAGCTTGGGCAGGGAGGTTTCACCCCTCCACTTT.

This clone was recorded a few times. This rearrangement joins TRBV19 to TRBJ2-5, with D maybe TRBD2 (5 bases). Per the germline V gene, CDR1 is LNHDA and CDR2 is SQIVND (reference sequence). This CDR3 has 14 amino acids. V was pared by 10 bases and J by 2 bases, with 17 bases between. The CDR3, as DNA: TGTGCCACTCGATCCCACCGGGGACAAGAGACCCAGTACTTC. This sequence encodes CATRSHRGQETQYF.

In DNA form, the CDR3 reads TGTGCCAGCAGCTCGGGACAGGGTTACGAAAAACTGTTTTTT. It encodes CASSSGQGYEKLFF. This chain joins TRBV7-9 and TRBJ1-4, with 9 positions matching TRBD1. This CDR3 has 14 residues. Germline V gene lookup returns CDR1 SEHNR and CDR2 FQNEAQ (reference sequence). V dropped 4 bases and J dropped 8; count of bases not matched to a gene: 5.

This clone was recorded at least ten times. This chain links TRBV23-1 with TRBJ2-5, with a possible D match to TRBD1 (5 bases). TRBV23-1 is an ORF; its function is uncertain. The length of the CDR3 is 16 residues. V was clipped by 0 bases and J by 5 bases, with 16 bases between them. The CDR3 spells CASSQSESGKMETQYF. Written as DNA, the CDR3 is TGCGCCAGCAGTCAATCTGAATCAGGGAAAATGGAGACCCAGTACTTC.

The table lists this clone with a few counts. The chain employs TRBV29-1 and TRBJ2-5, with D maybe TRBD1 (5 bases). Germline V gives CDR1 SQVTM, CDR2 ANQGSEA. The CDR3 consists of 12 residues. The CDR3 DNA reads TGCGGGGCGGTACCCCCCCAAGAGACCCAGTACTTC. This sequence encodes CGAVPPQETQYF. The full variable domain, in which reference TRBV29-1 and TRBJ2-5 provide the parts outside the CDR3, is SAVISQKPSRDICQRGTSLTIQCQVDSQVTMMFWYRQQPGQSLTLIATANQGSEATYESGFVIDKFPISRPNLTFSTLTVSNMSPEDSSIYLCGAVPPQETQYFGPGTRLLVL.

This clone was counted between two and nine times. CDR3 amino acids: CASRLGRLNYGYTF. The CDR3 nucleotides read TGTGCCAGCAGGCTAGGCAGACTAAACTATGGCTACACCTTC. This chain uses TRBV28 with TRBJ1-2; D gene unclear. Germline V gives CDR1 MDHEN, CDR2 SYDVKM. The V end lost 6 bases, the J end lost 2 bases, and 13 bases lay between the germline ends. The CDR3 spans 14 residues.

In this sample, this clone turned up a few times. V usage is TRBV6-5 and J usage is TRBJ2-5; 10 nucleotides agree with TRBD2. The germline gives CDR1 MNHEY, CDR2 SVGAGI. The CDR3 consists of 15 residues. The V and J ends lost 6 bases and 3 bases, in that order; junction bases with no gene match: 7. CDR3 DNA sequence: TGTGCCAGCAGCCATTCGCTAGCGGGAGAAGAGACCCAGTACTTC. Translating gives CASSHSLAGEETQYF.

V and J are TRBV5-1 and TRBJ2-5; D call uncertain. This CDR3 is built from 13 residues. Per germline, CDR1 SGHRS and CDR2 YFSETQ. With 7 bases removed from V and 2 bases from J, the gap between germline ends came to 12 bases. DNA of the CDR3: TGCGCCAGCTTTGCCGAGGTACAAGAGACCCAGTACTTC. It yields the protein CASFAEVQETQYF.

This clone has just a few counts. The V gene is TRBV7-6, the J gene TRBJ2-1; TRBD2 matches at 10 bases. This CDR3 has 15 amino acids. V was clipped by 2 bases and J by 5 bases; unmatched bases: 3. Germline assignment: CDR1 SGHVS and CDR2 FNYEAQ. The CDR3 spells CASSLRTSGNNEQFF. CDR3 coding DNA: TGTGCCAGCAGCTTACGGACTAGCGGAAACAATGAGCAGTTCTTC.